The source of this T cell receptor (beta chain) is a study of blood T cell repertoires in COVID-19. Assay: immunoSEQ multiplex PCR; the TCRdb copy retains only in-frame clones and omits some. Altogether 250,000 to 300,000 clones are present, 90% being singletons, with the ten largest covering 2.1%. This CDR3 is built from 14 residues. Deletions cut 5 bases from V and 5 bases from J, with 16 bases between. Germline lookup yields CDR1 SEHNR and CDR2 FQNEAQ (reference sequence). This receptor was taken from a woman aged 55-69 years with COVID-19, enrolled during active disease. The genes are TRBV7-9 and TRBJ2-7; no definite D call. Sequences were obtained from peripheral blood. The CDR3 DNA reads TGTGCCAGCAGCCGTAGCACGGCCGCGAACGAGCAGTACTTC. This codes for CASSRSTAANEQYF.